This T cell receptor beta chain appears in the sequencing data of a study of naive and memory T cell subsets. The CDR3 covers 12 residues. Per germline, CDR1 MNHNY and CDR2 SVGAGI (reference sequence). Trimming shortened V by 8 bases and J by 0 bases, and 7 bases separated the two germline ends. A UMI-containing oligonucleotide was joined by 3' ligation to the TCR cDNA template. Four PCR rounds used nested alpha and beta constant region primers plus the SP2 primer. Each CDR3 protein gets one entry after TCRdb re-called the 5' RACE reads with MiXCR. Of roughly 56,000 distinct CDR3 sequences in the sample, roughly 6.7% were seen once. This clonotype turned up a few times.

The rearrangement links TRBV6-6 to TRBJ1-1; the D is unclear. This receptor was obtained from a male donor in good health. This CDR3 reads CASSYMNTEAFF. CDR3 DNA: TGTGCCAGCTCCTATATGAACACTGAAGCTTTCTTT.